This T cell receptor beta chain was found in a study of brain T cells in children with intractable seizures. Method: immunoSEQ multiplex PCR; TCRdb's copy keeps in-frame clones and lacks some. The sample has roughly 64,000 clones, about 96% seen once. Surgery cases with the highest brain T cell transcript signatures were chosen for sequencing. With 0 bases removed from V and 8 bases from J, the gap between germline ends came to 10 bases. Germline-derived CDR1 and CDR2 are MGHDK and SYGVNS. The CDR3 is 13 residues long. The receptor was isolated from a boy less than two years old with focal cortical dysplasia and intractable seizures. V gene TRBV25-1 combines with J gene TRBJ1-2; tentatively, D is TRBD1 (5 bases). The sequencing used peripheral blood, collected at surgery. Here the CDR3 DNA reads TGTGCCAGCAGTGAATACGGGGCTAGAGGCTACACCTTC. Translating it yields CASSEYGARGYTF.